Below are 27 T cell receptor beta chains sequenced from a single sample in a study of shared clonotypes between healthy human individuals. Assay used: immunoSEQ multiplex PCR; TCRdb lists only in-frame clones, some missing. The table has roughly 2 million clones, 90% to 97% seen once. Sequences were obtained from naive CD4+ T cells sorted from blood. Subset meaning: CD45RA+ positively selected. Receptors originate from a young man in good health.

This clone was seen just once. CDR3 residues: CASSRGLAGNEQYF. CDR3 DNA: TGTGCCAGCAGTCGAGGACTAGCGGGAAACGAGCAGTACTTC. The chain uses TRBV6-5 and TRBJ2-7; TRBD2 agrees at 12 bases. CDR1 and CDR2 from the germline V gene are MNHEY and SVGAGI. CDR3 length: 14 amino acids. With V trimmed by 5 bases and J by 5 bases, 4 bases remained unmatched.

This sequence joins TRBV28 and TRBJ2-7, with TRBD2 matching 11 bases. Trimming cost V 3 bases and J 4 bases; bases outside gene matches: 5. This CDR3 contains 15 residues. Germline V lookup: CDR1 MDHEN, CDR2 SYDVKM. CDR3 in DNA: TGTGCCAGCAGTTTTTCACTAGCGGGGGCTTACGAGCAGTACTTC. Protein product: CASSFSLAGAYEQYF. The whole variable domain, remainder taken from reference TRBV28 and TRBJ2-7, is DVKVTQSSRYLVKRTGEKVFLECVQDMDHENMFWYRQDPGLGLRLIYFSYDVKMKEKGDIPEGYSVSREKKERFSLILESASTNQTSMYLCASSFSLAGAYEQYFGPGTRLTVT.

The rearrangement links TRBV5-4 to TRBJ1-2, with D uncertain. The germline CDR1 and CDR2 sequences are SGHNT and YYREEE (reference sequence). The CDR3 length is 17 residues. Between the trimmed V and J ends, which lost 1 base and 1 base, there was a span of 17 bases. The chain's CDR3 is CASSLSGYRRFNYGYTF. In DNA, the CDR3 is TGTGCCAGCAGCTTGTCTGGTTACCGTCGTTTTAACTATGGCTACACCTTC.

The rearrangement joins TRBV28 to TRBJ1-1; D is perhaps TRBD1 (5 bases). The CDR3 covers 13 residues. V lost 10 bases and J lost 6, with 18 bases in between. CDR1 and CDR2 (germline): MDHEN, SYDVKM. CDR3 in DNA: TGTGCCACGGGGCGTGTAGGACTCTCTGAAGCTTTCTTT. The encoded protein is CATGRVGLSEAFF.

J is TRBJ2-7 and V is TRBV10-3, with 7 bases aligning to TRBD1. V shed 3 bases and J 2 bases; nucleotides not matched to a gene: 7. Germline CDR1 and CDR2: ENHRY and SYGVKD. The CDR3 runs 15 residues. Written as DNA, the CDR3 is TGTGCCATCAGTGAAACTTATCAGGGGGCCTACGAGCAGTACTTC. Translated: CAISETYQGAYEQYF.

The chain recombines TRBV27 with TRBJ1-5; D not certain. The germline gives CDR1 MNHEY, CDR2 SMNVEV (reference sequence). CDR3 length: 16 residues. V was trimmed by 1 base and J by 0 bases, leaving 10 bases between them. For the CDR3, the DNA is TGTGCCAGCAGTTTATTCAGACCCTATAGCAATCAGCCCCAGCATTTT. Protein product: CASSLFRPYSNQPQHF.

V and J are TRBV7-3 and TRBJ2-2; D call uncertain. Trimming stripped 5 bases from V and 3 bases from J, with 7 bases between. CDR1 and CDR2 from the germline V gene are SGHTA and FQGTGA. CDR3 length equals 13 residues. CDR3 sequence reads: CASSATYTGELFF. CDR3 DNA sequence: TGTGCCAGCAGCGCGACCTACACCGGGGAGCTGTTTTTT.

This rearrangement joins TRBV29-1 to TRBJ2-5; possibly TRBD2 for D (5 bases). The CDR3 sequence is 12 residues long. From germline, CDR1 is SQVTM and CDR2 ANQGSEA. V dropped 3 bases and J dropped 5 bases, with 10 bases sitting between them. As DNA, the CDR3 is TGCAGCGTTGAGATTACGGGGGAGACCCAGTACTTC. Protein product: CSVEITGETQYF.

The chain recombines TRBV5-1 with TRBJ2-3; the match to TRBD2 covers 10 bases. Trimming took 0 bases from V and 3 from J; bases not matched to a gene: 4. This CDR3 is built from 16 residues. Germline CDR1 SGHRS, CDR2 YFSETQ. The DNA for the CDR3 is TGCGCCAGCAGCTTGGCTAGCGGGAGAGGTACAGATACGCAGTATTTT. This codes for CASSLASGRGTDTQYF.

This clone was counted a single time. The chain uses TRBV28 and TRBJ1-1; TRBD1 agrees at 9 bases. The CDR3 extends over 14 amino acids. Germline V gene sequence: CDR1 MDHEN, CDR2 SYDVKM. V lost 6 bases to trimming and J lost 7 bases; unmatched junction nucleotides: 9. The CDR3 bases are TGTGCCAGCAGACCAACAGGGGGCGCATGTGAAGCTTTCTTT. It codes for CASRPTGGACEAFF.

This clone came up once. Additional DNA sequences in this sample encode the identical CDR3. The V call is TRBV7-6, the J call TRBJ2-5; D call uncertain. This CDR3 has 12 residues. V lost 1 base and J lost 3, with 3 bases in between. Germline CDR1 SGHVS, CDR2 FNYEAQ. This chain's CDR3 is CASSLVEETQYF. For the CDR3, the DNA is TGTGCCAGCAGCTTAGTCGAAGAGACCCAGTACTTC.

This chain joins TRBV18 and TRBJ2-7; a possible D gene is TRBD2 (5 bases). The CDR3 covers 17 residues. Trimming cost V 3 bases and J 5 bases, with 23 bases left between them. Germline CDR1 reads KGHSH; CDR2 reads LQKENI. Here the CDR3 reads CASSPLAGNVIVNEQYF. CDR3 DNA sequence: TGTGCCAGCTCACCCTTAGCCGGGAACGTTATTGTGAACGAGCAGTACTTC.

CDR3 amino acids: CASSYPDNEQFF. CDR3 DNA sequence: TGTGCCAGCAGTTACCCGGACAATGAGCAGTTCTTC. This chain connects TRBV6-6 to TRBJ2-1; D is unclear. From germline, CDR1 is MNHNY and CDR2 SVGAGI (reference sequence). Deletions cut 2 bases from V and 5 bases from J, with 4 bases between. The CDR3 runs 12 residues.

This clone was seen just once. The chain has TRBV7-2 and TRBJ2-2; 7 positions match TRBD1. The CDR3 totals 15 residues. The V segment lost 6 bases and the J segment 4 bases; nucleotides outside the gene matches: 8. Germline V gene sequence: CDR1 SGHTA, CDR2 FQGNSA. CDR3 nucleotide sequence: TGTGCCAGCAGTCCCACAGGGGTGGCCACCGGGGAGCTGTTTTTT. It yields the protein CASSPTGVATGELFF.

This chain joins TRBV20-1 and TRBJ1-2; no reliable D call. V was shortened by 7 bases and J by 8 bases, with 8 bases between the two germline ends. Germline CDR1 is DFQATT and CDR2 is SNEGSKA (reference sequence). This CDR3 comprises 9 residues. CDR3 DNA sequence: TGCAGTGGGACGGGCGGCTACACCTTC. Translating it yields CSGTGGYTF.

This chain uses TRBV5-1 with TRBJ2-7; possibly TRBD1 for D (6 bases). V was pared by 4 bases and J by 3 bases, with 17 bases between. Germline V gene lookup returns CDR1 SGHRS and CDR2 YFSETQ. This CDR3 has 15 residues. This chain's CDR3 is CASSGGPSAIYEQYF. Written as DNA, the CDR3 is TGCGCCAGCAGCGGGGGCCCATCAGCGATCTACGAGCAGTACTTC.

This clone came up once. The J gene is TRBJ2-2, the V gene TRBV18; 7 bases line up with TRBD1. From germline, CDR1 is KGHSH and CDR2 LQKENI. The ends lost 3 bases at V and 3 bases at J; junction bases unmatched: 7. The CDR3 has 16 residues. CDR3 bases: TGTGCCAGCTCACCGGGACAGCCTATAGACACCGGGGAGCTGTTTTTT. It codes for CASSPGQPIDTGELFF.

V is TRBV5-4 and J is TRBJ2-5, with D possibly being TRBD2 (7 bases). With 0 bases removed from V and 5 bases from J, the gap between germline ends came to 14 bases. CDR1 is SGHNT and CDR2 is YYREEE in the germline V gene (reference sequence). This CDR3 contains 15 residues. CDR3 region: CASSLALGGGETQYF. As DNA, the CDR3 is TGTGCCAGCAGCTTGGCCTTAGGGGGAGGGGAGACCCAGTACTTC.

V gene TRBV5-1 combines with J gene TRBJ2-1; TRBD2 matches 10 bases. Germline values: CDR1 SGHRS, CDR2 YFSETQ. CDR3 length: 16 residues. V lost 4 bases and J lost 1; bases outside the gene matches: 5. The CDR3 region is CASSPSGGASYNEQFF. The CDR3 DNA reads TGCGCCAGCAGCCCCAGCGGGGGGGCTTCCTACAATGAGCAGTTCTTC.

The chain uses TRBV6-1 and TRBJ2-2, with D maybe TRBD2 (6 bases). With 4 bases removed from V and 5 bases from J, the gap between germline ends came to 17 bases. This CDR3 comprises 16 residues. Looked up from germline, CDR1 is MNHNS and CDR2 is SASEGT. CDR3 bases: TGTGCCAGCAGTGTCCCGGGCGGGATGGGAACCGGGGAGCTGTTTTTT. Translating it yields CASSVPGGMGTGELFF.

The gene calls are TRBV7-9 and TRBJ2-2, with TRBD1 as a possible D gene (6 bases). With 5 bases removed from V and 7 bases from J, the gap between germline ends came to 20 bases. The CDR3 has 16 amino acids. Germline V gene sequence: CDR1 SEHNR, CDR2 FQNEAQ (reference sequence). The CDR3 sequence: CASSLSPGTPNGELFF. Here the CDR3 DNA reads TGTGCCAGCAGCCTATCCCCCGGGACACCCAACGGGGAGCTGTTTTTT.

This chain connects TRBV18 to TRBJ1-2, with D tentatively TRBD1 (5 bases). CDR3 length: 16 amino acids. Germline loops: CDR1 KGHSH, CDR2 LQKENI. Trimming stripped 4 bases from V and 3 bases from J, with 18 bases between. CDR3 loop: CASSLVRGPSDYGYTF. DNA for the CDR3: TGTGCCAGCTCACTAGTCCGGGGACCCTCGGACTATGGCTACACCTTC.

The J gene is TRBJ2-1, the V gene TRBV9, with D possibly matching TRBD1 (5 bases). The CDR3 is 17 residues long. V dropped 4 bases and J dropped 0 bases, with 17 bases sitting between them. Germline V gives CDR1 SGDLS, CDR2 YYNGEE. The CDR3 coding sequence is TGTGCCAGCAGCCCCCGACAGTCGCCGGGCTCCTACAATGAGCAGTTCTTC. Its translation is CASSPRQSPGSYNEQFF.

This chain joins TRBV28 and TRBJ1-1; tentatively, D is TRBD1 (5 bases). CDR3 length: 12 residues. CDR1 and CDR2 (germline): MDHEN, SYDVKM. V was pared by 5 bases and J by 11 bases, with 15 bases between. The CDR3: CASSLGPAGAFF. CDR3 sequence (DNA): TGTGCCAGCAGTCTCGGACCCGCAGGGGCTTTCTTT.

The V call is TRBV9, the J call TRBJ2-3, with a weak D call TRBD1 (6 bases). Trimming took off 0 bases at V and 1 base at J, with 18 bases between the two ends. The CDR3 contains 18 residues. Germline V lookup: CDR1 SGDLS, CDR2 YYNGEE. CDR3 coding DNA: TGTGCCAGCAGCGTAGTCGATCAGGGGTACGGACGCACAGATACGCAGTATTTT. This translates into CASSVVDQGYGRTDTQYF.

This clone was observed a handful of times. The V and J genes are TRBV30 and TRBJ1-3; possibly TRBD1 for D (5 bases). The ends were cut back, 1 base at V and 4 bases at J, with 8 bases in the middle. Germline lookup yields CDR1 GTSNPN and CDR2 SVGIG (reference sequence). The CDR3 is 13 amino acids. The CDR3 DNA is TGTGCCTGGAGTGCAGGGTTCGGAAACACCATATATTTT. This translates into CAWSAGFGNTIYF. Full variable domain (missing parts from reference TRBV30 and TRBJ1-3): SQTIHQWPATLVQPVGSPLSLECTVEGTSNPNLYWYRQAAGRGLQLLFYSVGIGQISSEVPQNLSASRPQDRQFILSSKKLLLSDSGFYLCAWSAGFGNTIYFGEGSWLTVV.

In its sample, this clone was seen once. The chain carries TRBV28 and TRBJ2-3, with 8 bases matching TRBD2. This CDR3 is 16 amino acids long. In germline, CDR1 is MDHEN, CDR2 SYDVKM. The V gene end was trimmed by 4 bases and the J gene end by 2 bases; junction bases not matched to a gene: 8. DNA of the CDR3: TGTGCCAGCAGTTGGGGAGCGGGGGTTCACACAGATACGCAGTATTTT. Amino acids: CASSWGAGVHTDTQYF.